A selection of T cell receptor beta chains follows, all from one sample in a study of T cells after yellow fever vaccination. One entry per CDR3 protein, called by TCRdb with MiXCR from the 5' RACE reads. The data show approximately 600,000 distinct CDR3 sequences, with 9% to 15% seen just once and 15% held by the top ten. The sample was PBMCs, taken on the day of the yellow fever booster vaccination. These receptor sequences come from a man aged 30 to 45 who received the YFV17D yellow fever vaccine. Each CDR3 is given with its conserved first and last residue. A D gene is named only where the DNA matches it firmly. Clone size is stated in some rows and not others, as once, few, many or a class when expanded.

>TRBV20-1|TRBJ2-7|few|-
TGCAGTTCAGGGGACCAGCCCTACGAGCAGTACTTC
CSSGDQPYEQYF
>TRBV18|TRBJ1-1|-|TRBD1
TGTGCCAGCTCACCACCGTGGGGACAGGGCTTGGGGGCTTTCTTT
CASSPPWGQGLGAFF
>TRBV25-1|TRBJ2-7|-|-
TGTGCCAGCAGTGGCGCCGGGACTCGCTCCTACGAGCAGTACTTC
CASSGAGTRSYEQYF
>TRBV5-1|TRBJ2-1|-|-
TGCGCCAGCAGCTTCCTGATCTTGGGGAAATACAATGAGCAGTTCTTC
CASSFLILGKYNEQFF
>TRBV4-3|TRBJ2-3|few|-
TGCGCCAGCAGCCAAGGAGGGATCGGCACAGATACGCAGTATTTT
CASSQGGIGTDTQYF
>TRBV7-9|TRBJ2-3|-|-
TGTGCCAGCAGCTTTGCGGATTTAAGCACAGATACGCAGTATTTT
CASSFADLSTDTQYF
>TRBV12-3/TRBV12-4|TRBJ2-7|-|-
TGTGCCAGCAGTTTTGCGGGACCAAAATGGAATTACGAGCAGTACTTC
CASSFAGPKWNYEQYF
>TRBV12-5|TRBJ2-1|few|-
TGTGCTAGTGGTTTGGGAGAGGACTACAATGAGCAGTTCTTC
CASGLGEDYNEQFF
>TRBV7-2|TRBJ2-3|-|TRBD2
TGTGCCAGCAGATCCACACTAGCGGGAGGGCATTGGGATACGCAGTATTTT
CASRSTLAGGHWDTQYF
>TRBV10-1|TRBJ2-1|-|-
TGCGCCAGCAGCGACTTATCGCCGAGCTCCTACAATGAGCAGTTCTTC
CASSDLSPSSYNEQFF
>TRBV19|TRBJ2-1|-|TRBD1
TGTGCCAGTAGTATGGAGGGGACAGGGTGGGTGCAGTTCTTC
CASSMEGTGWVQFF
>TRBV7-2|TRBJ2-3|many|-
TGTGCCAGCAGCTTAGTCCCCGCCGGAGGTTCGCAGTATTTT
CASSLVPAGGSQYF
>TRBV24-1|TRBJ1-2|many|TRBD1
TGTGCCACCAGTGAGGGACAGAACTATGGCTACACCTTC
CATSEGQNYGYTF
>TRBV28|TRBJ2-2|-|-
TGTGCCAGCAGTAGCCCGGGGGCTACTGAGAACACCGGGGAGCTGTTTTTT
CASSSPGATENTGELFF
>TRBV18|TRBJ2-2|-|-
TGTGCCAGCTCACCAACCGCGGTCGACGGGGAGCTGTTTTTT
CASSPTAVDGELFF
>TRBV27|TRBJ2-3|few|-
TGTGCCAGCAGTTGGTTGCCCCCACGGGCAGATACGCAGTATTTT
CASSWLPPRADTQYF
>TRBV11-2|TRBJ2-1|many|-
TGTGCCAGCAGCGGAGGACTCAGCAATGAGCAGTTCTTC
CASSGGLSNEQFF
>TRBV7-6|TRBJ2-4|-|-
TGTGCCAGCAGCTTAGGATCCTACCCCGGGGGCGAAAACATTCAGTACTTC
CASSLGSYPGGENIQYF
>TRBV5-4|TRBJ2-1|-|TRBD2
TGTGCCAGCAGCTTGTTACTAGCGGGGGGACTCTACAATGAGCAGTTCTTC
CASSLLLAGGLYNEQFF
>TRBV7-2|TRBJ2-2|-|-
TGTGCCAGCAGCTTATTGGCGAGCCCCGGGGAGCTGTTTTTT
CASSLLASPGELFF
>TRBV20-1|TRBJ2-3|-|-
TGCAGTGCTAACGTAGGCTATCAGACAGATACGCAGTATTTT
CSANVGYQTDTQYF
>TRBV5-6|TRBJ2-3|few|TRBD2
TGTGCCAGCAGCTTTCCCGTAGTAGCGGGAGCGGGGGATACGCAGTATTTT
CASSFPVVAGAGDTQYF
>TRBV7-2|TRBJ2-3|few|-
TGTGCCAGCAGCTTAATCCCCCTCCCAGATACGCAGTATTTT
CASSLIPLPDTQYF
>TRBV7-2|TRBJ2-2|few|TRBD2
TGTGCCAGCAGCTTACAGCTGACTAGCGGGAAGGCTGGGGAGCTGTTTTTT
CASSLQLTSGKAGELFF
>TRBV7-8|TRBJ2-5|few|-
TGTGCCAGCAGCTGGGGACCGCTGAAACTTCAAGAGACCCAGTACTTC
CASSWGPLKLQETQYF
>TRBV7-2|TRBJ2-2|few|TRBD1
TGTGCCAGCAGCATACAGGGGACCACCGGGGAGCTGTTTTTT
CASSIQGTTGELFF
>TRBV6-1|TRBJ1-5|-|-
TGTGCCAGCAGGCCAGGACCAACTCAGGAGCCCCAGCATTTT
CASRPGPTQEPQHF
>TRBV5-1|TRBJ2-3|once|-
TGCGCCAGCAACCAGCGTAATACAGATACGCAGTATTTT
CASNQRNTDTQYF
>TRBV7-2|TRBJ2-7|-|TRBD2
TGTGCCAGCAGCTTAGGCAAGACTAGCGGGGTTTCCTACGAGCAGTACTTC
CASSLGKTSGVSYEQYF
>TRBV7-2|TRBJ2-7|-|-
TGTGCCAGCACAAGAGGAGGGTCCCCCTACGAGCAGTACTTC
CASTRGGSPYEQYF
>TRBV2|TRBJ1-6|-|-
TGTGCCAGCAGCCCCAGGACAGCCAGTTATTCACCCCTCCACTTT
CASSPRTASYSPLHF
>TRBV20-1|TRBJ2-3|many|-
TGCAGTGCTGGAAAACCTACAGGGAGAGAAGCAGATACGCAGTATTTT
CSAGKPTGREADTQYF
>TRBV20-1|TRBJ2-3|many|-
TGCAGTGCTAGAGGGTCCTTTGGAGATACGCAGTATTTT
CSARGSFGDTQYF
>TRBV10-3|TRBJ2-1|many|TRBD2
TGTGCCATCAGTACCGCCCGGACTAGCGGCAATGAGCAGTTCTTC
CAISTARTSGNEQFF
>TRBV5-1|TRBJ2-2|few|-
TGCGCCAGCAGCTTGATGGGAGCGGGCACCGGGGAGCTGTTTTTT
CASSLMGAGTGELFF
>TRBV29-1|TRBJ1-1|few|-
TGCAGCGTTGAAGGGAGGGATTTGAACACTGAAGCTTTCTTT
CSVEGRDLNTEAFF
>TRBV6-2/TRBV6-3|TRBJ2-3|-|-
TGTGCCAGCAGTTTCGACGGAAATACGCAGTATTTT
CASSFDGNTQYF
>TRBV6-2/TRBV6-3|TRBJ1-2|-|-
TGTGCGACAAATTCTCCGGGACAAACGGGGTATGGCTACACCTTC
CATNSPGQTGYGYTF
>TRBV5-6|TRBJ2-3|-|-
TGTGCCAGCAGCCCACTCCCGCCATGGCCCCCAGATACGCAGTATTTT
CASSPLPPWPPDTQYF
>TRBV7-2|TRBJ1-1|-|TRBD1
TGTGCCAGCAGCAAAGGGACAGGTCGGGGGTGGACTGAAGCTTTCTTT
CASSKGTGRGWTEAFF
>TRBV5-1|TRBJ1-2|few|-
TGCGCCAGCAGCCTCGGGACCCCGCTCTCTTCTGGCTACACCTTC
CASSLGTPLSSGYTF
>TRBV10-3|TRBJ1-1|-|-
TGTGCCATCAGTGGTTTGGCTGAAGCTTTCTTT
CAISGLAEAFF
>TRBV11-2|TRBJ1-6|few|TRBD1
TGTGCCAGCAGTTCGGGGTTGGGACAGGGGAATTCACCCCTCCACTTT
CASSSGLGQGNSPLHF
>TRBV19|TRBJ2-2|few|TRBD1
TGTGCCAGTAGTAGGGCAGGGGGCGTCGGGGAGCTGTTTTTT
CASSRAGGVGELFF
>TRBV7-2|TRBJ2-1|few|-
TGTGCCAGCAGCTTTACGTCGGGGGCGCAGTTCTTC
CASSFTSGAQFF
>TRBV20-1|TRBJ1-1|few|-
TGCAGTGCTAGATCGGCTGGGGCTGGTGAAGCTTTCTTT
CSARSAGAGEAFF
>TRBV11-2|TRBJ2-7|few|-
TGTGCCAGCAGGGAATTAGGTACCTACGAGCAGTACTTC
CASRELGTYEQYF
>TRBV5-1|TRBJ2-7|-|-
TGCGCCAGCAGCTTGCTTCCGACAAAAGATAACGAGCAGTACTTC
CASSLLPTKDNEQYF
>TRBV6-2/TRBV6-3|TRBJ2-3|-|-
TGTGCCAGCAGGGAATTGAGCCCAGATACGCAGTATTTT
CASRELSPDTQYF
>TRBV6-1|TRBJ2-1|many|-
TGTGCCAGCAGAAGGGGCTCCTACAATGAGCAGTTCTTC
CASRRGSYNEQFF
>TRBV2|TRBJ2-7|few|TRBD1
TGTGCCAGCAGTGAAGGCTGGGACAGGGCCCACGAGCAGTACTTC
CASSEGWDRAHEQYF
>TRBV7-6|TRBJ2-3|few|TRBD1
TGTGCCAGCAGCTTAGGACAGGGAACTCATACGCAGTATTTT
CASSLGQGTHTQYF
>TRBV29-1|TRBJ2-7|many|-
TGCAGCGTTAACGACAGTGGGGAGCAGTACTTC
CSVNDSGEQYF
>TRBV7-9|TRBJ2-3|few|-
TGTGCCAGCAGCGTAAAAGGGGGCATAGCGGGACTAGATACGCAGTATTTT
CASSVKGGIAGLDTQYF
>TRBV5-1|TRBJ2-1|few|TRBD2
TGCGCCAGCAGTTTGTTGACTAGCGGGGTCATTGGAATAAGCTATGAGCAGTTCTTC
CASSLLTSGVIGISYEQFF
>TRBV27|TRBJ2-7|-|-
TGTGCCAGCAGTCAAGACAGCTTCACCTACGAGCAGTACTTC
CASSQDSFTYEQYF
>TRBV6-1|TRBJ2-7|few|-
TGTGCCAGCACGGTCAGCCTGCTAGGATCCTCCTACGAGCAGTACTTC
CASTVSLLGSSYEQYF
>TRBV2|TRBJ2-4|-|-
TGTGCCAGCAGTGTAGGAGTAGATTCAGACAAAAACATTCAGTACTTC
CASSVGVDSDKNIQYF
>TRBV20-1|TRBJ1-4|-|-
TGCAGTGCCTCTTGGACAAATAATGAAAAACTGTTTTTT
CSASWTNNEKLFF